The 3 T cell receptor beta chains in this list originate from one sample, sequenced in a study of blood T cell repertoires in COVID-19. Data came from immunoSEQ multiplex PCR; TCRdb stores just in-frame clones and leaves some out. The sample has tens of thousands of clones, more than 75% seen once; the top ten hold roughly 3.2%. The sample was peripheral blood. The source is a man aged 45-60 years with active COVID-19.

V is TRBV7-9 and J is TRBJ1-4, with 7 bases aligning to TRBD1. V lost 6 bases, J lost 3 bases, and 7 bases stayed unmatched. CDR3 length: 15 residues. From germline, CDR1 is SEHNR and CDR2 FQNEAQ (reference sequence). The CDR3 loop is CASRDRDSPNEKLFF. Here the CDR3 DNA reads TGTGCCAGCAGGGACCGGGACAGTCCTAATGAAAAACTGTTTTTT. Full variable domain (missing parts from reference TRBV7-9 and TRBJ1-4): DTGVSQNPRHKITKRGQNVTFRCDPISEHNRLYWYRQTLGQGPEFLTYFQNEAQLEKSRLLSDRFSAERPKGSFSTLEIQRTEQGDSAMYLCASRDRDSPNEKLFFGSGTQLSVL.

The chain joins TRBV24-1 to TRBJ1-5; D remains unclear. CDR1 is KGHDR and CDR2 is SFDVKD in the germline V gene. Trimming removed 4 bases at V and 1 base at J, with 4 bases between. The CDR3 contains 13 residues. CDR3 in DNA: TGTGCCACCAGTGACAGAAGCAATCAGCCCCAGCATTTT. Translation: CATSDRSNQPQHF.

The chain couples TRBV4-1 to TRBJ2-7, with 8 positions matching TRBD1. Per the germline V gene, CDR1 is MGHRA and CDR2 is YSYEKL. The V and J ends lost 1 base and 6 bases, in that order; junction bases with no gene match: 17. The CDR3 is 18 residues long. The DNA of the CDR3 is TGCGCCAGCAGCCAAGGGGTACCGAGAGACAGGGGTTTTGGCGAGCAGTACTTC. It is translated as CASSQGVPRDRGFGEQYF.